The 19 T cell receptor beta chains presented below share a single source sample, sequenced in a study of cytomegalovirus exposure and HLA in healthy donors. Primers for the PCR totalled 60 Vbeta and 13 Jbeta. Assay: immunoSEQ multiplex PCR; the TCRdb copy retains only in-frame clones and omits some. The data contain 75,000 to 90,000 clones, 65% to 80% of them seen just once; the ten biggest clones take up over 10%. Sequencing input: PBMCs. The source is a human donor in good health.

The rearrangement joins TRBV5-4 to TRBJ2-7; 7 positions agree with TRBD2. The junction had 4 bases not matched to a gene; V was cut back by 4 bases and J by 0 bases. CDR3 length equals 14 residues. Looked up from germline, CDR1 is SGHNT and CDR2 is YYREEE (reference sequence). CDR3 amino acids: CASSVGGFSYEQYF. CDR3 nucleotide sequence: TGTGCCAGCAGCGTCGGGGGGTTCTCCTACGAGCAGTACTTC.

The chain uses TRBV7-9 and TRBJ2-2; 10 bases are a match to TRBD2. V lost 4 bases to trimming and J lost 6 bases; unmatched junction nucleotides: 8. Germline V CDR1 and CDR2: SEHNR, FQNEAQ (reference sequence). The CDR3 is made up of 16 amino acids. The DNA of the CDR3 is TGTGCCAGCAGCTCCCGGGGACTAGCGAGGGCCGGGGAGCTGTTTTTT. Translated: CASSSRGLARAGELFF.

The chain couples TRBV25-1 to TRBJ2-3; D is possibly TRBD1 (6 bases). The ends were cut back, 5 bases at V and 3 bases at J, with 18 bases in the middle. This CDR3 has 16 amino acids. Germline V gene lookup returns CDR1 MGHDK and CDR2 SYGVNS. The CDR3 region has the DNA TGTGCCAGCAGTCTCCTAGGGGGTCTCGGGACAGATACGCAGTATTTT. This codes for CASSLLGGLGTDTQYF.

The CDR3 loop reads CASSLGSRAQPQHF. Written as DNA, the CDR3 is TGTGCCAGCAGCTTAGGTTCTAGAGCTCAGCCCCAGCATTTT. The genes are TRBV7-2 and TRBJ1-5; D gene uncertain. The CDR3 sequence is 14 residues long. Per germline, CDR1 SGHTA and CDR2 FQGNSA. The germline V and J ends were trimmed by 1 base and 6 bases, with 10 bases remaining between them.

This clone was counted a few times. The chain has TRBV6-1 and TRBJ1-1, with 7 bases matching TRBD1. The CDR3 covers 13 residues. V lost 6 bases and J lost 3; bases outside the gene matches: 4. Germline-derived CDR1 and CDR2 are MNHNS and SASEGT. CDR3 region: CASRYRGDTEAFF. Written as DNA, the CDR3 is TGTGCCAGCAGATACAGGGGTGACACTGAAGCTTTCTTT.

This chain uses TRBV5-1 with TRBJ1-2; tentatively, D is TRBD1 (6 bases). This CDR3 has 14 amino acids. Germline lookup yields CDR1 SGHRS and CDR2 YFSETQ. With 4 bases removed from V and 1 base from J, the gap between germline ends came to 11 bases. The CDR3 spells CASSLQGFNYGYTF. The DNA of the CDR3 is TGCGCCAGCAGCCTACAGGGCTTTAACTATGGCTACACCTTC.

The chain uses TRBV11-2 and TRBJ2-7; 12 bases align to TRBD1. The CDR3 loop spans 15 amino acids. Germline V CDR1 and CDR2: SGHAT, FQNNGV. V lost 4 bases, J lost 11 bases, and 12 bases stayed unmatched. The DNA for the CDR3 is TGTGCCAGCAGCTCCTCGCCGGGACAGGGGGCTAGAGAGTACTTC. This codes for CASSSSPGQGAREYF. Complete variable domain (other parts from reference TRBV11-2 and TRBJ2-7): EAGVAQSPRYKIIEKRQSVAFWCNPISGHATLYWYQQILGQGPKLLIQFQNNGVVDDSQLPKDRFSAERLKGVDSTLKIQPAKLEDSAVYLCASSSSPGQGAREYFGPGTRLTVT.

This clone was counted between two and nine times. The CDR3: CASSAQGKFSMNTEAFF. CDR3 DNA: TGTGCCAGCAGTGCTCAGGGGAAGTTTAGTATGAACACTGAAGCTTTCTTT. The chain is built from TRBV2 and TRBJ1-1; weak D call: TRBD1 (6 bases). This CDR3 contains 17 residues. V was trimmed by 4 bases and J by 0 bases, leaving 18 bases between them. CDR1 is SNHLY, CDR2 FYNNEI, per germline.

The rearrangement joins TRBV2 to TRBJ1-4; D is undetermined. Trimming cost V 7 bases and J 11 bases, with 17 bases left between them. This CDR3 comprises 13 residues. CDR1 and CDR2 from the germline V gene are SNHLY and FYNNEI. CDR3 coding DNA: TGTGCCAGCACCCTCGGGGTCGGGGTGAAACTGTTTTTT. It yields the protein CASTLGVGVKLFF.

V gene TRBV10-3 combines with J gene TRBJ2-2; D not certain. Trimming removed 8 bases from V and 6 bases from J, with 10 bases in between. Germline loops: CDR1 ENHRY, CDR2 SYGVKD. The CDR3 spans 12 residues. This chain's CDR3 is CAIAVRPGELFF. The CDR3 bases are TGTGCCATCGCTGTCAGGCCCGGGGAGCTGTTTTTT.

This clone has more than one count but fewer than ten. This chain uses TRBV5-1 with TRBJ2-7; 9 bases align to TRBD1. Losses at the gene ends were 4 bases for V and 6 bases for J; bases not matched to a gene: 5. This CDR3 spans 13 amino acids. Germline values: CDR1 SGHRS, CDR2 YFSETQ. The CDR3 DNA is TGCGCCAGCAGCGCTGGGACAGGGCGCGAGCAGTACTTC. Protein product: CASSAGTGREQYF. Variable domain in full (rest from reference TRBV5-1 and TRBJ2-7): KAGVTQTPRYLIKTRGQQVTLSCSPISGHRSVSWYQQTPGQGLQFLFEYFSETQRNKGNFPGRFSGRQFSNSRSEMNVSTLELGDSALYLCASSAGTGREQYFGPGTRLTVT.

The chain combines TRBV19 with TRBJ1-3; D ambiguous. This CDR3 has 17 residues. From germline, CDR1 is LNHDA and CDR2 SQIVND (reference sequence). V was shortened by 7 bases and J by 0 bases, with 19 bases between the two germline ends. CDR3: CASTSLAGSSSGNTIYF. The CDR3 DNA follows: TGTGCCAGTACCTCGCTGGCAGGTTCGAGCTCTGGAAACACCATATATTTT.

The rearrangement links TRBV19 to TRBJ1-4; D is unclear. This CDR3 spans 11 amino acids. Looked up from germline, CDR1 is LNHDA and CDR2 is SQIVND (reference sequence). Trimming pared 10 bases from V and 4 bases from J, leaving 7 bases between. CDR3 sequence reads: CATGVNEKLFF. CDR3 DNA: TGTGCCACCGGAGTTAATGAAAAACTGTTTTTT.

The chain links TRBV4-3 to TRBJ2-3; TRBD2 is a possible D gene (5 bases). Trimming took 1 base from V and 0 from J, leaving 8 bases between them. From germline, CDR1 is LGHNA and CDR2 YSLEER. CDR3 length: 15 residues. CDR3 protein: CASSQGRTSTDTQYF. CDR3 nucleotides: TGCGCCAGCAGCCAAGGACGGACTAGCACAGATACGCAGTATTTT.

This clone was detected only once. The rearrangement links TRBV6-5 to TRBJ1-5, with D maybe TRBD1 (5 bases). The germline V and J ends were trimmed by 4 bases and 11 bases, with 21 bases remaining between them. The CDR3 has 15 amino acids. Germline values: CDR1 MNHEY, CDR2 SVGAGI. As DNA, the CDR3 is TGTGCCAGCAGTTTAACGGGACTTGATTTGGGAGCCCAGCATTTT. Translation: CASSLTGLDLGAQHF.

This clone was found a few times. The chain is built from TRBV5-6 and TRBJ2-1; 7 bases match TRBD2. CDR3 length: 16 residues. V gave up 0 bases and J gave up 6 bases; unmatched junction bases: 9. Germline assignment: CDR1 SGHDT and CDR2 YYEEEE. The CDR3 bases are TGTGCCAGCAGCTTGGAACGGGGGGTTACCTTCAATGAGCAGTTCTTC. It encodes CASSLERGVTFNEQFF.

The CDR3 region has the DNA TGCGCCAGCAGCAAGACAGGGGGCGTGACTGAAGCTTTCTTT. This sequence encodes CASSKTGGVTEAFF. The V gene is TRBV4-1, the J gene TRBJ1-1, with 10 bases that match TRBD1. CDR3 length equals 14 residues. Germline CDR1 reads MGHRA; CDR2 reads YSYEKL. V shed 5 bases, J shed 5 bases, and the junction held 5 bases outside the gene matches.

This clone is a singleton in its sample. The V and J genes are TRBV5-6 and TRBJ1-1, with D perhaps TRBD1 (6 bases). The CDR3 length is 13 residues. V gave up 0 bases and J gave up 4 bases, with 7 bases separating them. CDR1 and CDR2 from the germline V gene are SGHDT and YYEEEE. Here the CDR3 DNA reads TGTGCCAGCAGCTTGGGGGGGCCCACTGAAGCTTTCTTT. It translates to CASSLGGPTEAFF.

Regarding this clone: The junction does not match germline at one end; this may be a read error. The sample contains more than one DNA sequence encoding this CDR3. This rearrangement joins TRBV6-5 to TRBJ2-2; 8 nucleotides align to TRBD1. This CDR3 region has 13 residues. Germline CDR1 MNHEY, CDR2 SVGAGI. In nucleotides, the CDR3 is TGTGCCAGCAGCTGGACAGGGCCCGGGGAGCTGTTTTTC. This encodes CASSWTGPGELFF.